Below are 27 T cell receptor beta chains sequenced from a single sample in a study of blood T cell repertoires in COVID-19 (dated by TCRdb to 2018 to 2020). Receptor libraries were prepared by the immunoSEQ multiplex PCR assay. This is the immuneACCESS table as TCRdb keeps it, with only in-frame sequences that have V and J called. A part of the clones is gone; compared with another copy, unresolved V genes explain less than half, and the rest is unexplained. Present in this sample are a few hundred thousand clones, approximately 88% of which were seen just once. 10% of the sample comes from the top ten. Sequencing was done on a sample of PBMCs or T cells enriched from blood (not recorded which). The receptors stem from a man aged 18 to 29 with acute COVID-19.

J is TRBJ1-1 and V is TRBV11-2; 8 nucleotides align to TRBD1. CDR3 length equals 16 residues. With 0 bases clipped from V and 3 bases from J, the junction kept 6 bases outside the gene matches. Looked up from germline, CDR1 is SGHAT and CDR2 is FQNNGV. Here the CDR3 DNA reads TGTGCCAGCAGCTTAGATCGGGACAGGTTGGACACTGAAGCTTTCTTT. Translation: CASSLDRDRLDTEAFF.

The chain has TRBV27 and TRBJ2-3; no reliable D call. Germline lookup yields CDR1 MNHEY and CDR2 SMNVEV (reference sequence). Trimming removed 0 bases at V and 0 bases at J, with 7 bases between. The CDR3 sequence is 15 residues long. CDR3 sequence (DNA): TGTGCCAGCAGTTTATCTGTGGAGAGCACAGATACGCAGTATTTT. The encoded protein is CASSLSVESTDTQYF.

The CDR3 DNA reads TGCAGCGTGACTAGCGGGATCGGCAATGAGCAGTTCTTC. Protein: CSVTSGIGNEQFF. The chain couples TRBV29-1 to TRBJ2-1; TRBD2 matches 11 bases. CDR1 and CDR2 (germline): SQVTM, ANQGSEA. This CDR3 is 13 amino acids long. Trimming took 6 bases from V and 6 from J; bases not matched to a gene: 4.

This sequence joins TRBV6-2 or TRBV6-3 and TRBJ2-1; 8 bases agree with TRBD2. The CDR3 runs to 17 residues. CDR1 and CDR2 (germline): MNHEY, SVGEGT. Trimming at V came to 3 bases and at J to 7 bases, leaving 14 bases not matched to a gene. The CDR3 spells CASSYPTSGPDGNEQFF. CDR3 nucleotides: TGTGCCAGCAGTTATCCTACTAGCGGCCCGGACGGGAATGAGCAGTTCTTC.

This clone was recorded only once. CDR3 residues: CASSESVLAGSTGELFF. CDR3 DNA: TGCGCCAGCAGTGAGTCGGTACTAGCGGGAAGTACCGGGGAGCTGTTTTTT. The chain uses TRBV10-1 and TRBJ2-2; 10 bases line up with TRBD2. J gave up 5 bases and V 0 bases, and 6 bases lay outside the gene matches. The CDR3 length is 17 residues. Germline V gene sequence: CDR1 WNHNN, CDR2 SYGVQD (reference sequence).

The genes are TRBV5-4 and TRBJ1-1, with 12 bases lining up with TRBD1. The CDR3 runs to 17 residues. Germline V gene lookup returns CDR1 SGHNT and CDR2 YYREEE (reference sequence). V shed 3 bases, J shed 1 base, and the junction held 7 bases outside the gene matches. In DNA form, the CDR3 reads TGTGCCAGCAGCTCGGGACAGGGGGCTTTCCGGAACACTGAAGCTTTCTTT. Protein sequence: CASSSGQGAFRNTEAFF. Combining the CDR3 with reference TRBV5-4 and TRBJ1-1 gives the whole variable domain ETGVTQSPTHLIKTRGQQVTLRCSSQSGHNTVSWYQQALGQGPQFIFQYYREEENGRGNFPPRFSGLQFPNYSSELNVNALELDDSALYLCASSSGQGAFRNTEAFFGQGTRLTVV.

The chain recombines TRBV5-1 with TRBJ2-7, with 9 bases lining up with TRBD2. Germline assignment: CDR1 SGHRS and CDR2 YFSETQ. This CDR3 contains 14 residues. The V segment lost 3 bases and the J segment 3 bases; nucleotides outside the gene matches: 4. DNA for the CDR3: TGCGCCAGCAGCTGGACTAGCGCAGACTACGAGCAGTACTTC. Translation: CASSWTSADYEQYF.

The CDR3 DNA is TGTGCCAGCAGCTTGATGACTGCGGGACCCCCTATGTTGCAGTACTTC. Its translation: CASSLMTAGPPMLQYF. The chain carries TRBV5-8 and TRBJ2-7, with D possibly being TRBD2 (6 bases). The CDR3 spans 16 residues. Germline V gene lookup returns CDR1 SGHTS and CDR2 YDEGEE. Trimming removed 1 base at V and 9 bases at J, with 23 bases between. The variable domain in full, completed from reference TRBV5-8 and TRBJ2-7, reads EAGVTQSPTHLIKTRGQQATLRCSPISGHTSVYWYQQALGLGLQFLLWYDEGEERNRGNFPPRFSGRQFPNYSSELNVNALELEDSALYLCASSLMTAGPPMLQYFGPGTRLTVT.

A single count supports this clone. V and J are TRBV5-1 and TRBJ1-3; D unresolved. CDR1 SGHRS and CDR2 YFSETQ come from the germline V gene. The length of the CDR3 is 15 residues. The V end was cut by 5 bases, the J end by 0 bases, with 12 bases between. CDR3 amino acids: CASSHEGLSGNTIYF. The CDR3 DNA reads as TGCGCCAGCAGTCATGAGGGCCTCTCTGGAAACACCATATATTTT.

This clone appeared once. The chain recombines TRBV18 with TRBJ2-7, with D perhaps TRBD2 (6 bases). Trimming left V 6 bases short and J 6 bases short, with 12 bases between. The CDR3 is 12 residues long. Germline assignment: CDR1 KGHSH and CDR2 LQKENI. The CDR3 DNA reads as TGTGCCAGCTCTCCGGGACTGCCCGAGCAGTACTTC. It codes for CASSPGLPEQYF.

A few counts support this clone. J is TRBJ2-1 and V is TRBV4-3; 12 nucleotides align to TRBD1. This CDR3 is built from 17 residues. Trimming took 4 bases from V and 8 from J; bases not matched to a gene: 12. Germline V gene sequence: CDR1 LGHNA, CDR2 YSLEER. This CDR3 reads CASSPTRWGQGAYEQFF. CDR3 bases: TGCGCCAGCAGCCCCACAAGATGGGGACAGGGGGCGTATGAGCAGTTCTTC.

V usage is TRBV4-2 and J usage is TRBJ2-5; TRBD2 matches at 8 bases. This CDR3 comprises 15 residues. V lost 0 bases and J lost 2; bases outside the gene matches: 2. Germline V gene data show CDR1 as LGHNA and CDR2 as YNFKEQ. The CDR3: CASSQDSGAQETQYF. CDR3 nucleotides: TGTGCCAGCAGCCAAGATAGCGGGGCTCAAGAGACCCAGTACTTC.

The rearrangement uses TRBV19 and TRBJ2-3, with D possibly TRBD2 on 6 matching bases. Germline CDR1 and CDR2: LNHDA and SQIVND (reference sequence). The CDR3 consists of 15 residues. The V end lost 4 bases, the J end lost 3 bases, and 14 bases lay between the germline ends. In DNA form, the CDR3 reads TGTGCCAGTAGTAGAACTAGCAGTGTGACAGATACGCAGTATTTT. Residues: CASSRTSSVTDTQYF.

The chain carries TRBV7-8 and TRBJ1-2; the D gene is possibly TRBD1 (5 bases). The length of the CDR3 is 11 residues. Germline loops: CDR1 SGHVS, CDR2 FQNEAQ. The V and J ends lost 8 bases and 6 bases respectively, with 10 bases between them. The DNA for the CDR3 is TGTGCCAGCCGGGGCGGGGATGGCTACACCTTC. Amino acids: CASRGGDGYTF.

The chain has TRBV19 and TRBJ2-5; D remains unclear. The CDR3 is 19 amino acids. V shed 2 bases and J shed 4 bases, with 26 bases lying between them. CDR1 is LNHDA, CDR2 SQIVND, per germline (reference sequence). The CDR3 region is CASSIRGGGAPGFGETQYF. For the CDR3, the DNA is TGTGCCAGTAGTATAAGAGGCGGCGGCGCGCCTGGGTTTGGAGAGACCCAGTACTTC.

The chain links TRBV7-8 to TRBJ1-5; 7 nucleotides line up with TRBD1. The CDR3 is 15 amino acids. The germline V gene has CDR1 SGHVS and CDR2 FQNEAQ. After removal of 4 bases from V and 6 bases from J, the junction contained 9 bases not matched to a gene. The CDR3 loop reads CASSSNPDRAQPQHF. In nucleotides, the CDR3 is TGTGCCAGCAGCTCAAACCCTGACAGGGCTCAGCCCCAGCATTTT.

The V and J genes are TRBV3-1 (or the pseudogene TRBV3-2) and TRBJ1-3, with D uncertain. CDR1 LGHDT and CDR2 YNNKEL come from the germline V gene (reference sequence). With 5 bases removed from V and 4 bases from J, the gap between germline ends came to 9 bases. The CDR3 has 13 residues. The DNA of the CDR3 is TGTGCCAGCAGCGGACTAGTCGGAAACACCATATATTTT. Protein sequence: CASSGLVGNTIYF.

CDR3 residues: CASSEDRRDEKLFF. The CDR3 DNA follows: TGTGCCAGCAGTGAAGACAGACGAGATGAAAAACTGTTTTTT. The chain is built from TRBV2 and TRBJ1-4; no clear D. The V end lost 1 base, the J end lost 6 bases, and 9 bases lay between the germline ends. Germline lookup yields CDR1 SNHLY and CDR2 FYNNEI. This CDR3 region has 14 residues.

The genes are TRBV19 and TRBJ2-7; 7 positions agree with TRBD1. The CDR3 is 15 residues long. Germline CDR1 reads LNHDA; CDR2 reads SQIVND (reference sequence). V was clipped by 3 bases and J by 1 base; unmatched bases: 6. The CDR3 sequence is CASSISGQMSYEQYF. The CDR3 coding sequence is TGTGCCAGTAGTATCTCGGGACAGATGTCCTACGAGCAGTACTTC.

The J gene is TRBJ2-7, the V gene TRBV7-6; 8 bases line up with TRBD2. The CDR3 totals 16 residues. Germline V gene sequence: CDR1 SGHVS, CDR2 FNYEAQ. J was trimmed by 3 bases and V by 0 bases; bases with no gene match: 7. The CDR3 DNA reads TGTGCCAGCAGCTTAGCCGGAGCGGGAGTGGACTACGAGCAGTACTTC. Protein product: CASSLAGAGVDYEQYF.

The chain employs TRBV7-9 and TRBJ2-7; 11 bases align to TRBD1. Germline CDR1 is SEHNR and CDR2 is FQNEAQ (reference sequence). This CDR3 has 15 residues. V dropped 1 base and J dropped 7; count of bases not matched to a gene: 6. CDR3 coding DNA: TGTGCCAGCAGCTTAGTGGACAGGGGGCAGCGAGAGCAGTACTTC. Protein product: CASSLVDRGQREQYF.

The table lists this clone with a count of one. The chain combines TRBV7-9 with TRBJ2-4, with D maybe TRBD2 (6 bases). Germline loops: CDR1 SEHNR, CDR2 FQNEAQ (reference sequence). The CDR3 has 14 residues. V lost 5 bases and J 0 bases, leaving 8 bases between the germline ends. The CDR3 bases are TGTGCCAGCAGCCAGGGACTAGCCAAAAACATTCAGTACTTC. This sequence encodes CASSQGLAKNIQYF.

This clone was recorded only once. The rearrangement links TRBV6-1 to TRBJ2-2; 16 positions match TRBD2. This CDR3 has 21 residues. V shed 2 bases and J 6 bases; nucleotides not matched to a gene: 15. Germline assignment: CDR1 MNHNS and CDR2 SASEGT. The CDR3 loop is CASSEPGTSGRAFMWAGELFF. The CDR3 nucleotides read TGTGCCAGCAGTGAACCAGGGACTAGCGGGAGGGCTTTCATGTGGGCCGGGGAGCTGTTTTTT.

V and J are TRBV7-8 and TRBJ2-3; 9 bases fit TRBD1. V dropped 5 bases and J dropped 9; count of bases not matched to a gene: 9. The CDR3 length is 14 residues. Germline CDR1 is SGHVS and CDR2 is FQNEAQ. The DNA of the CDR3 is TGTGCCAGCAGCACAGGGGGCTCCCAGGGGACGCAGTATTTT. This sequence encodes CASSTGGSQGTQYF. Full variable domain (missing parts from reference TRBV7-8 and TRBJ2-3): GAGVSQSPRYKVAKRGQDVALRCDPISGHVSLFWYQQALGQGPEFLTYFQNEAQLDKSGLPSDRFFAERPEGSVSTLKIQRTQQEDSAVYLCASSTGGSQGTQYFGPGTRLTVL.

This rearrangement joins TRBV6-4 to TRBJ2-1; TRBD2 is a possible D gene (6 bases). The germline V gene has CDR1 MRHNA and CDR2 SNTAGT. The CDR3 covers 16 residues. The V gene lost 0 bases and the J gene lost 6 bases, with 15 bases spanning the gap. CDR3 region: CASSDSAGTFSNEQFF. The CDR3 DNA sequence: TGTGCCAGCAGTGACTCGGCAGGGACTTTCAGCAATGAGCAGTTCTTC.

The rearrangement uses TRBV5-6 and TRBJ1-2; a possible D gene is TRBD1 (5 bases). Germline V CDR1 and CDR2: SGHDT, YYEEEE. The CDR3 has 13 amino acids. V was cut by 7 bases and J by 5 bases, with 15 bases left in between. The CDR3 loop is CASHRVDSYGYTF. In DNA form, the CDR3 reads TGTGCCAGCCACCGAGTCGACAGTTATGGCTACACCTTC.

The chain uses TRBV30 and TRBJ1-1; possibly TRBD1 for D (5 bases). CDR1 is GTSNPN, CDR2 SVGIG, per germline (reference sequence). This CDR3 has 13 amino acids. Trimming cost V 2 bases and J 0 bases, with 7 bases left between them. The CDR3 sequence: CAWSSRVNTEAFF. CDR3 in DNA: TGTGCCTGGAGTTCCAGGGTGAACACTGAAGCTTTCTTT.